Listed here are 21 T cell receptor beta chains from one sample, sequenced in a study of blood T cell repertoires in COVID-19. Sequencing was performed with immunoSEQ multiplex PCR; in TCRdb, only in-frame clones are kept and a portion is missing. The table lists about 170,000 clones, approximately 95% of them singletons. The sample was peripheral blood. The receptor source for this set is a woman aged 45-59 years with acute or convalescent COVID-19.

This chain links TRBV4-1 with TRBJ2-7; weak D call: TRBD1 (5 bases). Germline V gene sequence: CDR1 MGHRA, CDR2 YSYEKL. The germline V and J ends were trimmed by 0 bases and 3 bases, with 12 bases remaining between them. CDR3 size: 15 residues. CDR3 loop: CASSQERGLGYEQYF. DNA of the CDR3: TGCGCCAGCAGCCAAGAAAGGGGATTAGGCTACGAGCAGTACTTC.

V usage is TRBV6-5 and J usage is TRBJ2-1, with D possibly being TRBD2 (5 bases). Germline V lookup: CDR1 MNHEY, CDR2 SVGAGI. The CDR3 loop spans 14 amino acids. V lost 5 bases and J 9 bases, leaving 17 bases between the germline ends. CDR3 bases: TGTGCCAGCAGTCACCAGGAGGTAGTTGCTGAGCAGTTCTTC. Its translation is CASSHQEVVAEQFF.

The V call is TRBV7-8, the J call TRBJ1-6; D is unresolved. The CDR3 totals 16 residues. Trimming took 4 bases from V and 0 from J, leaving 10 bases between them. Germline CDR1 is SGHVS and CDR2 is FQNEAQ. The CDR3 bases are TGTGCCAGCAGCTCTCTAGGAAACTCCTATAATTCACCCCTCCACTTT. Residues: CASSSLGNSYNSPLHF.

The chain uses TRBV7-9 and TRBJ1-2; 9 bases agree with TRBD1. Per germline, CDR1 SEHNR and CDR2 FQNEAQ (reference sequence). V gave up 5 bases and J gave up 6 bases; unmatched junction bases: 1. CDR3 length equals 12 residues. The CDR3 reads CASSDRGDGYTF. The CDR3 DNA reads TGTGCCAGCAGCGACAGGGGGGATGGCTACACCTTC.

This chain uses TRBV7-9 with TRBJ1-5, with 8 bases that match TRBD1. V lost 4 bases to trimming and J lost 4 bases; unmatched junction nucleotides: 6. The CDR3 covers 15 residues. Germline V gene sequence: CDR1 SEHNR, CDR2 FQNEAQ (reference sequence). The CDR3 coding sequence is TGTGCCAGCAGCTGGGGGACAGGCGTAAATCAGCCCCAGCATTTT. This codes for CASSWGTGVNQPQHF.

The J gene is TRBJ2-5, the V gene TRBV7-9; 8 bases are a match to TRBD1. Germline lookup yields CDR1 SEHNR and CDR2 FQNEAQ (reference sequence). CDR3 length: 14 residues. J was trimmed by 1 base and V by 4 bases; bases with no gene match: 2. The CDR3 spells CASSSTGAQETQYF. DNA of the CDR3: TGTGCCAGCAGCTCGACAGGGGCCCAAGAGACCCAGTACTTC.

CDR3 loop: CAWGQTGAGSEKLFF. CDR3 DNA: TGTGCCTGGGGCCAGACAGGGGCTGGAAGTGAAAAACTGTTTTTT. The chain joins TRBV30 to TRBJ1-4, with 8 bases aligning to TRBD1. V was pared by 5 bases and J by 7 bases, with 12 bases of the junction left unmatched. Germline loops: CDR1 GTSNPN, CDR2 SVGIG (reference sequence). The CDR3 sequence is 15 residues long.

The rearrangement joins TRBV11-2 to TRBJ1-1; D remains ambiguous. The germline V gene encodes CDR1 SGHAT and CDR2 FQNNGV. Deletions cut 1 base from V and 10 bases from J, with 10 bases between. The CDR3 is 12 amino acids. CDR3 in DNA: TGTGCCAGCAGCTTAGGTACCCGGGTAGCTTTCTTT. Its protein product is CASSLGTRVAFF.

The chain couples TRBV4-2 to TRBJ1-3; 7 bases match TRBD1. Per the germline V gene, CDR1 is LGHNA and CDR2 is YNFKEQ. Trimming took 0 bases from V and 3 from J; bases not matched to a gene: 5. CDR3 length equals 16 residues. The CDR3 region has the DNA TGTGCCAGCAGCCAAGAGGGGCACAGGGGTGGAAACACCATATATTTT. It encodes CASSQEGHRGGNTIYF.

The V call is TRBV18, the J call TRBJ2-5; the match to TRBD2 covers 11 bases. Germline V gene data show CDR1 as KGHSH and CDR2 as LQKENI. The CDR3 is 15 amino acids. V shed 2 bases, J shed 3 bases, and the junction held 2 bases outside the gene matches. The DNA of the CDR3 is TGTGCCAGCTCACCATCGACTAGCGGGGAAGAGACCCAGTACTTC. This sequence encodes CASSPSTSGEETQYF.

The chain joins TRBV5-8 to TRBJ2-1; D is possibly TRBD2 (6 bases). In germline, CDR1 is SGHTS, CDR2 YDEGEE. This CDR3 region has 15 residues. Trimming took 0 bases from V and 5 from J, leaving 12 bases between them. The CDR3 nucleotides are TGTGCCAGCAGCTTGGCCTGGCGGGGCCACAATGAGCAGTTCTTC. It codes for CASSLAWRGHNEQFF.

The sample holds one count of this clone. The V call is TRBV30, the J call TRBJ2-5; TRBD2 agrees at 8 bases. Germline trimming cut 6 bases from V and 5 bases from J; bases unmatched to any gene: 14. This CDR3 comprises 15 residues. CDR1 and CDR2 (germline): GTSNPN, SVGIG (reference sequence). The CDR3, as DNA: TGTGCCTGCAGCCCCCCGGGACTAGAAACCGAGACCCAGTACTTC. Translated: CACSPPGLETETQYF.

V usage is TRBV2 and J usage is TRBJ2-1; 12 bases map to TRBD2. The J segment lost 7 bases and the V segment lost 6 bases, leaving 4 bases of the junction unmatched. Germline V gene data show CDR1 as SNHLY and CDR2 as FYNNEI. The CDR3 extends over 14 amino acids. CDR3 sequence: CASRLAGGKNEQFF. CDR3 sequence (DNA): TGTGCCAGCAGACTAGCGGGAGGTAAAAATGAGCAGTTCTTC.

The chain couples TRBV10-1 to TRBJ2-5, with D possibly matching TRBD2 (6 bases). The V gene lost 0 bases and the J gene lost 4 bases, with 6 bases spanning the gap. Germline V lookup: CDR1 WNHNN, CDR2 SYGVQD (reference sequence). The CDR3 loop spans 13 amino acids. The CDR3 DNA is TGCGCCAGCAGTGAGTCCGGGAGAGAGACCCAGTACTTC. This translates into CASSESGRETQYF.

The V gene is TRBV5-4, the J gene TRBJ1-2; the match to TRBD1 covers 9 bases. Per germline, CDR1 SGHNT and CDR2 YYREEE (reference sequence). CDR3 size: 16 residues. V was clipped by 4 bases and J by 3 bases; unmatched bases: 10. The CDR3 DNA reads as TGTGCCAGCAGCGCTGGGACAGGGAACGGATACTATGGCTACACCTTC. Amino acids: CASSAGTGNGYYGYTF.

The chain employs TRBV24-1 and TRBJ2-1; 8 bases fit TRBD2. The V gene's germline CDR1 is KGHDR and CDR2 SFDVKD. The CDR3 runs 14 residues. J gave up 5 bases and V 7 bases, and 6 bases lay outside the gene matches. In DNA form, the CDR3 reads TGTGCCACCAGCGCGGGGGGCCTCAACAATGAGCAGTTCTTC. Residues: CATSAGGLNNEQFF.

This clone was observed once. This chain connects TRBV11-2 to TRBJ2-7; 7 bases line up with TRBD1. The CDR3 is made up of 18 amino acids. The germline V gene encodes CDR1 SGHAT and CDR2 FQNNGV. The J segment lost 1 base and the V segment lost 1 base, leaving 13 bases of the junction unmatched. The CDR3 region is CASSLGALGDSPSYEQYF. CDR3 coding DNA: TGTGCCAGCAGCTTAGGTGCGTTGGGGGACAGCCCTTCCTACGAGCAGTACTTC. The variable domain in full, completed from reference TRBV11-2 and TRBJ2-7, reads EAGVAQSPRYKIIEKRQSVAFWCNPISGHATLYWYQQILGQGPKLLIQFQNNGVVDDSQLPKDRFSAERLKGVDSTLKIQPAKLEDSAVYLCASSLGALGDSPSYEQYFGPGTRLTVT.

The chain carries TRBV5-1 and TRBJ2-3, with 9 bases that match TRBD1. The length of the CDR3 is 16 residues. Germline V gene lookup returns CDR1 SGHRS and CDR2 YFSETQ. The V and J ends lost 1 base and 0 bases, in that order; junction bases with no gene match: 3. Written as DNA, the CDR3 is TGCGCCAGCAGCTTGATGACAGGGGGTAGCACAGATACGCAGTATTTT. Translation: CASSLMTGGSTDTQYF.

The J gene is TRBJ1-5, the V gene TRBV7-6; D unclear. CDR1 SGHVS and CDR2 FNYEAQ come from the germline V gene. The CDR3 contains 13 residues. The V and J ends lost 2 bases and 4 bases respectively, with 6 bases between them. The CDR3 DNA follows: TGTGCCAGCAGCTTAAGAGGAAATCAGCCCCAGCATTTT. Protein sequence: CASSLRGNQPQHF.

This chain links TRBV19 with TRBJ2-3, with 8 bases identical to TRBD1. The germline gives CDR1 LNHDA, CDR2 SQIVND (reference sequence). The CDR3 is 14 amino acids. Trimming removed 5 bases from V and 4 bases from J; junction bases left unmatched: 5. The chain's CDR3 is CASSPDRVADTQYF. The CDR3 nucleotides are TGTGCCAGTAGTCCGGACAGGGTGGCAGATACGCAGTATTTT.

The CDR3 bases are TGCGCCAGCAGCCAAGTTCTCCTCTCTGGAAACACCATATATTTT. Translated, it gives CASSQVLLSGNTIYF. The chain combines TRBV4-3 with TRBJ1-3; no clear D gene. The CDR3 extends over 15 amino acids. CDR1 and CDR2 (germline): LGHNA, YSLEER. V lost 1 base, J lost 0 bases, and 7 bases lay in between.